This is a list of T cell receptor beta chains from one sample in a study of blood T cell repertoires in COVID-19. Profiled with immunoSEQ multiplex PCR; TCRdb holds only in-frame clones, not every one. Counted here are roughly 280,000 clones, around 93% occurring once; the ten biggest clones make up roughly 2.8%. Sequencing was carried out using PBMCs or T cells enriched from blood (not recorded which). These receptors were collected from a man aged 35-49 years who had been exposed to COVID-19. Both conserved end residues are part of each CDR3. Fields, in order: CDR3 DNA, CDR3 protein, J gene, clone size, D gene, V gene. A D gene is named only where the DNA matches it firmly. Not all rows give a size; the values are once, few, many and, for expanded clones, a class.

TGCGCCAGCAGCTTGGGATCTAACTCTGGAAACACCATATATTTT	CASSLGSNSGNTIYF	TRBJ1-3	-	-	TRBV5-1
TGTGCCAGCAGCACCCGGACAGGGGGTTATAATTCACCCCTCCACTTT	CASSTRTGGYNSPLHF	TRBJ1-6	-	TRBD1	TRBV5-5
TGTGCCAGCAGCCAGACAGTTTTGGAAAAACTGTTTTTT	CASSQTVLEKLFF	TRBJ1-4	-	-	TRBV2
TGTGCCAGCAGCTTTGGGACAGCTCGAAGTTCACCCCTCCACTTT	CASSFGTARSSPLHF	TRBJ1-6	-	TRBD1	TRBV7-9
TGTGCCAGCTCCCGACCGGGTGTAGTCCACGAGCAGTACTTC	CASSRPGVVHEQYF	TRBJ2-7	once	-	TRBV18
TGTGCCTGGAGCTCCCCCCGGGACAGCTCAACTAATGAAAAACTGTTTTTT	CAWSSPRDSSTNEKLFF	TRBJ1-4	-	TRBD1	TRBV30
TGTGCCAGCACCCAACGGTTTCCTAACTATGGCTACACCTTC	CASTQRFPNYGYTF	TRBJ1-2	-	-	TRBV28
TGTGCCAGCAGCCCTCGTAGCGGAGGGAGCTCCTACGAGCAGTACTTC	CASSPRSGGSSYEQYF	TRBJ2-7	-	-	TRBV6-2/TRBV6-3
TGTGCCAGCAGTTACTGGGACAGGGTACCCTCTGGGGCCAACGTCCTGACTTTC	CASSYWDRVPSGANVLTF	TRBJ2-6	-	TRBD1	TRBV27
TGTGCCAGCAGTTTGGCCCAGACTAGCGGAACGAACACCGGGGAGCTGTTTTTT	CASSLAQTSGTNTGELFF	TRBJ2-2	once	TRBD2	TRBV27
TGTGCCAGCAGTTTAGGATCGGGGACAGAGTATGGCTACACCTTC	CASSLGSGTEYGYTF	TRBJ1-2	-	TRBD1	TRBV28
TGTGCCAGCAGGACACAGGGCTCTGGAAACACCATATATTTT	CASRTQGSGNTIYF	TRBJ1-3	-	-	TRBV28
TGTGCCAGCAGCTTATCCGACAGCGCCTACGAGCAGTACTTC	CASSLSDSAYEQYF	TRBJ2-7	-	-	TRBV11-3
TGTGCCAGCAGACTGGACAGGAACACTGAAGCTTTCTTT	CASRLDRNTEAFF	TRBJ1-1	-	-	TRBV7-3
TGTGCCAGCAGTTCAGGGGGAAGATCACAACCCCAGCATTTT	CASSSGGRSQPQHF	TRBJ1-5	-	TRBD1	TRBV27
TGTGCCAGCAGCTCGCCGACAGGGGGCTTTACTGGGGCCAACGTCCTGACTTTC	CASSSPTGGFTGANVLTF	TRBJ2-6	-	TRBD1	TRBV9
TGTGCCAGCAGTGTCGGGGTGAATCAGCCCCAGCATTTT	CASSVGVNQPQHF	TRBJ1-5	-	-	TRBV2
TGCGCCAGCAGCCAGGAAGGACTTACGAAGGGTGGCTACACCTTC	CASSQEGLTKGGYTF	TRBJ1-2	-	-	TRBV4-1
TGTGCCAGCAAAGCCCCACAGGGCCCGAACACTGAAGCTTTCTTT	CASKAPQGPNTEAFF	TRBJ1-1	-	-	TRBV6-5
TGTGCCAGCAGCTCGAGGACAGGGGATTCCTACGAGCAGTACTTC	CASSSRTGDSYEQYF	TRBJ2-7	-	TRBD1	TRBV11-1
TGTGCCACCAGTGACACCGTGGGGCTAGCGGGGACCCAAGAGACCCAGTACTTC	CATSDTVGLAGTQETQYF	TRBJ2-5	-	TRBD2	TRBV24-1
TGTGCCAGCACCCATCTCCAGGGGGGCCAAGAGACCCAGTACTTC	CASTHLQGGQETQYF	TRBJ2-5	-	-	TRBV28
TGTGCCAGCAGCTTGGTCGGCGGTAGCTCCTACGAGCAGTACTTC	CASSLVGGSSYEQYF	TRBJ2-7	-	-	TRBV5-4
TGTGCCTGGAGTGTATCCCCTCAGTCGTTAGCGGTGACAGATACGCAGTATTTT	CAWSVSPQSLAVTDTQYF	TRBJ2-3	-	-	TRBV30
TGTGCCACCAGTGCCCCAGGACAGGGGGCTGAAGAGCAGTACTTC	CATSAPGQGAEEQYF	TRBJ2-7	-	TRBD1	TRBV24-1
TGTGCCAGCAGGCCCCAGGGGGACAGGGCTCAGGAACTGTTTTTT	CASRPQGDRAQELFF	TRBJ1-4	-	TRBD1	TRBV2
TGTGCCAGCAGCGTAAGCGGGAGGGACAATGAGCAGTTCTTC	CASSVSGRDNEQFF	TRBJ2-1	-	TRBD2	TRBV9
TGTGCCAGCAGCTTAACTGGGTGGTTAGCGGGAAGAGGTGGGAATGAGCAGTTCTTC	CASSLTGWLAGRGGNEQFF	TRBJ2-1	-	TRBD2	TRBV7-3
TGTGCCAGCAGCTTGGGAGGCGGTAATTCCTACGAGCAGTACTTC	CASSLGGGNSYEQYF	TRBJ2-7	few	-	TRBV7-9
TGTGCCAGCAGGGGGGGGGTGATCACAGATACGCAGTATTTT	CASRGGVITDTQYF	TRBJ2-3	-	TRBD2	TRBV28
TGTGCCAGCAGTGAAGCGATGGCAGGGGGCCATGGCTACACCTTC	CASSEAMAGGHGYTF	TRBJ1-2	-	TRBD1	TRBV6-1
TGTGCCAGCTCACCGGACAGCCTCTACGAGCAGTACTTC	CASSPDSLYEQYF	TRBJ2-7	-	-	TRBV18
TGTGCCAGCAGCCCATGGACTAGCGGCTCCCAAGAGACCCAGTACTTC	CASSPWTSGSQETQYF	TRBJ2-5	-	TRBD2	TRBV11-3
TGTGCCAGCAGCTTGTACAGACGCAATCAGCCCCAGCATTTT	CASSLYRRNQPQHF	TRBJ1-5	-	-	TRBV5-4
TGTGCCAGCAGCTTATTAGCCTACCGACCCGTCGAATCCTACGAGCAGTACTTC	CASSLLAYRPVESYEQYF	TRBJ2-7	-	-	TRBV5-6
TGTGCCAGCAGTGAACAGCCAGGGGCGGTCAATCAGCCCCAGCATTTT	CASSEQPGAVNQPQHF	TRBJ1-5	-	-	TRBV2
TGTGCCAGCAGTTACTATCCTAGATCAAAAGATACGCAGTATTTT	CASSYYPRSKDTQYF	TRBJ2-3	-	-	TRBV6-2/TRBV6-3
TGTGCCAGCAGCTTCCGGGACATCACTAGGAATGAAAAACTGTTTTTT	CASSFRDITRNEKLFF	TRBJ1-4	-	-	TRBV5-5
TGCGCCAGCAGCTTGGTAGCGGGAGAAATCTACGAGCAGTACTTC	CASSLVAGEIYEQYF	TRBJ2-7	-	TRBD2	TRBV5-1
TGTGCCAGTAGTATTTTCGGGACAGGAGATTCACCCCTCCACTTT	CASSIFGTGDSPLHF	TRBJ1-6	-	TRBD1	TRBV19
TGTGCCAGCAGCCCCGACAGGTCCAACTACGAGCAGTACTTC	CASSPDRSNYEQYF	TRBJ2-7	-	-	TRBV5-4
TGTGCCTGGTCTACAGGGGGCTTTTCTGAAGCTTTCTTT	CAWSTGGFSEAFF	TRBJ1-1	-	TRBD1	TRBV30
TGCGCCAGCAGCCTAACCTCTTCAGGGGACTATGGCTACACCTTC	CASSLTSSGDYGYTF	TRBJ1-2	-	-	TRBV5-1
TGTGCCAGCAGTCCAGGGCGGAACGAGCAGTACTTC	CASSPGRNEQYF	TRBJ2-7	-	-	TRBV7-9
TGTGCCAGCAGCTCTGGGAGACTAGCGGGAACAGATACGCAGTATTTT	CASSSGRLAGTDTQYF	TRBJ2-3	-	TRBD2	TRBV7-6
TGCGCCAGCAGCCAGGGAGAGGCTCTAGGCTATGGCTACACCTTC	CASSQGEALGYGYTF	TRBJ1-2	-	-	TRBV4-1
TGTGCCAGCAGTGAATCCGAAAGGGGGAACACTGAAGCTTTCTTT	CASSESERGNTEAFF	TRBJ1-1	-	-	TRBV25-1
TGTGCCAGTAGTATTGCGGCGAACACTGAAGCTTTCTTT	CASSIAANTEAFF	TRBJ1-1	-	-	TRBV19
TGTGCCAGCAGTTCGGACAGGGGGGATTCACCCCTCCACTTT	CASSSDRGDSPLHF	TRBJ1-6	-	TRBD1	TRBV6-5
TGTGCCAGCAGCAGGCGGGAGGAGTTGGGGACCCAGTACTTC	CASSRREELGTQYF	TRBJ2-5	-	TRBD2	TRBV11-2
TGTGCCAGCAGCAAAGTCGGACAGGAGCTTAATGAGCAGTTCTTC	CASSKVGQELNEQFF	TRBJ2-1	-	-	TRBV21-1
TGTGCCTGGAGTGTAACGCGGCGGGGGCAGACAGGTAGTCGGACTGAAGCTTTCTTT	CAWSVTRRGQTGSRTEAFF	TRBJ1-1	-	-	TRBV30
TGTGCCAGCAACCCAACAGGGGCGGTCACCGGGGAGCTGTTTTTT	CASNPTGAVTGELFF	TRBJ2-2	-	TRBD1	TRBV9
TGTGCCAGCAGTGAATCCGGGTACGAGCAGTACTTC	CASSESGYEQYF	TRBJ2-7	few	-	TRBV6-1
TGTGCCAGCAGCACTTCTAGGGGGCTCCATAACAAACTGTTTTTT	CASSTSRGLHNKLFF	TRBJ1-4	-	TRBD1	TRBV11-2
TGCGCCAGCAGCTTGGAGGCCCGGGACTGGGGCTCTGGGGCCAACGTCCTGACTTTC	CASSLEARDWGSGANVLTF	TRBJ2-6	-	-	TRBV5-1
TGTGCCAGCACCTCTATGGAGGGGGAGACCCAGTACTTC	CASTSMEGETQYF	TRBJ2-5	once	-	TRBV7-6